This TCR beta chain was observed in a study of blood T cell repertoires in COVID-19. Germline V CDR1 and CDR2: MNHNS, SASEGT. The length of the CDR3 is 19 residues. Losses at the gene ends were 4 bases for V and 4 bases for J; bases not matched to a gene: 10. This clone has a handful of counts. Under the authors' procedure: Reference gene primers were amplified, and this amplification served to estimate nucleated cell counts. Generated by immunoSEQ multiplex PCR, the TCRdb table keeps only in-frame clones and is missing some. V and J calls and clone size are copied from that table; D and trimming were computed from the DNA. The sample consists of roughly 370,000 clones, around nine tenths of them appearing once.

The chain uses TRBV6-1 and TRBJ2-2; the match to TRBD2 covers 15 bases. Sequencing was performed on PBMCs or T cells enriched from blood (not recorded which). This TCR came from a woman between 45 and 65 years old who had recovered from COVID-19. CDR3 amino acids: CASSGGPGLAGGGTGELFF. The CDR3 DNA reads TGTGCCAGCAGTGGAGGGCCGGGACTAGCGGGGGGTGGCACCGGGGAGCTGTTTTTT.